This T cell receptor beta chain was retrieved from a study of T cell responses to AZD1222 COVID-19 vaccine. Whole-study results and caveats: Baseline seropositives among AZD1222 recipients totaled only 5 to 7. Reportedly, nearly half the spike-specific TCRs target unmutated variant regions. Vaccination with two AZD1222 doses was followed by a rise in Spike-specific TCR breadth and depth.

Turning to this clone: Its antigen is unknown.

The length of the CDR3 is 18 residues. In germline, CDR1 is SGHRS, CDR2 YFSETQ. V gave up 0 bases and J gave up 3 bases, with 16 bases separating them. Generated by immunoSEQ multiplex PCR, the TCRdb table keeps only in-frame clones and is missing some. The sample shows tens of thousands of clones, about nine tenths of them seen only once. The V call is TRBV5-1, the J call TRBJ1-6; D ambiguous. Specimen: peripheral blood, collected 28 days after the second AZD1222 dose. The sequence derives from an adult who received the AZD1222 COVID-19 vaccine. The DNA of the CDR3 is TGCGCCAGCAGCTTGGGCCGGGAGGGCTCCATCTATAATTCACCCCTCCACTTT. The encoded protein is CASSLGREGSIYNSPLHF.